The 27 T cell receptor beta chains below were found in one sample sequenced in a study of shared clonotypes between healthy human individuals. Profiling relied on immunoSEQ multiplex PCR, and the TCRdb table lists in-frame clones only, not all of them. The sample includes roughly 520,000 clones, 90% to 97% of them seen just once. Sequenced input: naive CD4+ T cells sorted from blood. Subset described: CD45RA+ positively selected. These receptors all stem from a woman in her 30s in good health.

This clone was seen once. The chain combines TRBV18 with TRBJ1-2; D uncertain. Per the germline V gene, CDR1 is KGHSH and CDR2 is LQKENI. The CDR3 runs 13 residues. The V and J ends lost 3 bases and 3 bases respectively, with 8 bases between them. The CDR3 bases are TGTGCCAGCTCACCCGGGGAGCACTATGGCTACACCTTC. This gives the protein CASSPGEHYGYTF. Full variable domain (rest looked up from reference TRBV18 and TRBJ1-2): NAGVMQNPRHLVRRRGQEARLRCSPMKGHSHVYWYRQLPEEGLKFMVYLQKENIIDESGMPKERFSAEFPKEGPSILRIQQVVRGDSAAYFCASSPGEHYGYTFGSGTRLTVV.

The rearrangement uses TRBV7-3 and TRBJ1-1; 10 nucleotides agree with TRBD1. CDR3 length: 15 amino acids. Germline loops: CDR1 SGHTA, CDR2 FQGTGA. The V gene end was trimmed by 5 bases and the J gene end by 1 base; junction bases not matched to a gene: 4. The CDR3 here is CASSPGDRGNTEAFF. DNA for the CDR3: TGTGCCAGCAGCCCTGGGGACAGGGGGAACACTGAAGCTTTCTTT.

V gene TRBV5-4 combines with J gene TRBJ1-6, with 8 positions matching TRBD1. V trimming: 4 bases; J trimming: 5 bases; junction bases outside the gene matches: 5. In germline, CDR1 is SGHNT, CDR2 YYREEE (reference sequence). The CDR3 spans 15 residues. The CDR3 spells CASSPRQGNNSPLHF. CDR3 DNA: TGTGCCAGCAGCCCTAGACAGGGGAATAATTCACCCCTCCACTTT.

The rearrangement joins TRBV6-1 to TRBJ1-5; possible D gene TRBD1, 5 bases. This CDR3 spans 17 amino acids. The germline CDR1 and CDR2 sequences are MNHNS and SASEGT. The V end was cut by 2 bases, the J end by 3 bases, with 17 bases between. The CDR3 DNA reads TGTGCCAGCAGTGAAAGGGGCAACCGGATAGACAATCAGCCCCAGCATTTT. Translating gives CASSERGNRIDNQPQHF.

In this sample, this clone turned up once. The chain is built from TRBV7-9 and TRBJ2-5; a possible D gene is TRBD2 (5 bases). The CDR3 is made up of 14 amino acids. Trimming shortened V by 1 base and J by 5 bases, and 11 bases separated the two germline ends. Germline V CDR1 and CDR2: SEHNR, FQNEAQ (reference sequence). The CDR3 spells CASSLGLGGETQYF. CDR3 DNA sequence: TGTGCCAGCAGCTTAGGCCTAGGAGGCGAGACCCAGTACTTC.

This clone was counted a single time. This chain uses TRBV27 with TRBJ2-1; D call uncertain. CDR1 is MNHEY, CDR2 SMNVEV, per germline (reference sequence). The CDR3 is 16 residues long. The V end lost 5 bases, the J end lost 9 bases, and 23 bases lay between the germline ends. CDR3 DNA sequence: TGTGCCAGCAGTCACTCGCGGTCATCAACGCCGAGTGAGCAGTTCTTC. Protein sequence: CASSHSRSSTPSEQFF.

CDR3 sequence: CASSHAVFSGRRDEQFF. The CDR3 coding sequence is TGTGCCAGCAGCCACGCGGTATTCAGCGGGAGGCGGGATGAGCAGTTCTTC. This rearrangement joins TRBV7-6 to TRBJ2-1, with TRBD2 identical over 9 bases. Germline CDR1 and CDR2: SGHVS and FNYEAQ. V dropped 5 bases and J dropped 8; count of bases not matched to a gene: 16. The CDR3 length is 17 residues.

The DNA of the CDR3 is TGTGCCAGCAGCCAAACGGGGATCTCCTACAATGAGCAGTTCTTC. Protein: CASSQTGISYNEQFF. V gene TRBV14 combines with J gene TRBJ2-1; perhaps TRBD2 as D (5 bases). This CDR3 is 15 amino acids long. V dropped 2 bases and J dropped 0 bases, with 8 bases sitting between them. Looked up from germline, CDR1 is SGHDN and CDR2 is FVKESK.

This rearrangement joins TRBV2 to TRBJ2-7; 10 bases align to TRBD2. The CDR3 has 15 amino acids. Germline assignment: CDR1 SNHLY and CDR2 FYNNEI. The trim removed 1 base at V and 1 base at J, leaving 1 base unmatched. CDR3 bases: TGTGCCAGCAGTGAAGGGACTAGCGGATCCTACGAGCAGTACTTC. Protein product: CASSEGTSGSYEQYF.

This clone was picked up a small number of times. The chain employs TRBV10-3 and TRBJ2-1; weak D call: TRBD1 (6 bases). The germline CDR1 and CDR2 sequences are ENHRY and SYGVKD. The CDR3 runs to 12 residues. The V gene lost 10 bases and the J gene lost 4 bases, with 11 bases spanning the gap. CDR3 nucleotides: TGTGCCACCGGGACACCTTACAATGAGCAGTTCTTC. This sequence encodes CATGTPYNEQFF.

The count of this clone is one. The rearrangement links TRBV28 to TRBJ2-1; D possibly uses TRBD1 or TRBD2 (7 bases each). The V and J ends lost 6 bases and 7 bases respectively, with 19 bases between them. Germline CDR1 is MDHEN and CDR2 is SYDVKM. This CDR3 is built from 15 residues. The CDR3 loop reads CASSPRGRAVNEQFF. The CDR3 DNA reads TGTGCCAGCAGCCCCAGGGGGAGGGCGGTAAATGAGCAGTTCTTC. Full variable domain (remainder filled in from reference TRBV28 and TRBJ2-1): DVKVTQSSRYLVKRTGEKVFLECVQDMDHENMFWYRQDPGLGLRLIYFSYDVKMKEKGDIPEGYSVSREKKERFSLILESASTNQTSMYLCASSPRGRAVNEQFFGPGTRLTVL.

Comment on this clone: The same CDR3 is also encoded by other DNA sequences in this sample. The chain employs TRBV2 and TRBJ2-7; 7 bases are a match to TRBD2. Germline V gene lookup returns CDR1 SNHLY and CDR2 FYNNEI. Trimming at V came to 8 bases and at J to 3 bases, leaving 4 bases not matched to a gene. This CDR3 has 12 amino acids. CDR3 bases: TGTGCCAGCCGCGGGGGTAGCTACGAGCAGTACTTC. This gives the protein CASRGGSYEQYF.

This chain connects TRBV5-1 to TRBJ1-4; the D is unclear. CDR3 length: 17 residues. In germline, CDR1 is SGHRS, CDR2 YFSETQ. The ends were cut back, 0 bases at V and 2 bases at J, with 14 bases in the middle. CDR3 DNA: TGCGCCAGCAGCTTGGCCCAAAGGGTAGCGACTAATGAAAAACTGTTTTTT. This codes for CASSLAQRVATNEKLFF. The variable domain in full, with the rest retrieved from reference TRBV5-1 and TRBJ1-4, is KAGVTQTPRYLIKTRGQQVTLSCSPISGHRSVSWYQQTPGQGLQFLFEYFSETQRNKGNFPGRFSGRQFSNSRSEMNVSTLELGDSALYLCASSLAQRVATNEKLFFGSGTQLSVL.

The V gene is TRBV27, the J gene TRBJ2-3, with unresolved D. The V and J ends lost 7 bases and 5 bases respectively, with 7 bases between them. The length of the CDR3 is 11 residues. Looked up from germline, CDR1 is MNHEY and CDR2 is SMNVEV (reference sequence). The CDR3 loop is CASIRGDTQYF. In DNA form, the CDR3 reads TGTGCCAGCATCCGAGGAGATACGCAGTATTTT.

The chain recombines TRBV6-5 with TRBJ1-2, with TRBD1 as a possible D gene (5 bases). From germline, CDR1 is MNHEY and CDR2 SVGAGI. The germline V and J ends were trimmed by 0 bases and 6 bases, with 8 bases remaining between them. This CDR3 has 13 amino acids. CDR3 nucleotides: TGTGCCAGCAGTTACTCGTCAGGGAATGGCTACACCTTC. Its protein is CASSYSSGNGYTF.

The chain employs TRBV21-1 and TRBJ1-1; no check of the table's D call, TRBD1, against the DNA was made. TRBV21-1 has pseudogene status. The CDR3 is 18 residues long. The chain's CDR3 is CASSPPRGQGESSTEAFF. The CDR3 DNA is TGTGCCAGCAGCCCCCCCCGAGGGCAGGGGGAGAGTTCGACTGAAGCTTTCTTT.

V and J are TRBV27 and TRBJ2-1; 8 nucleotides match TRBD2. CDR3 length: 14 residues. V lost 6 bases to trimming and J lost 2 bases; unmatched junction nucleotides: 3. Per the germline V gene, CDR1 is MNHEY and CDR2 is SMNVEV (reference sequence). The CDR3 DNA follows: TGTGCCAGCAGAATAGCGGGAACCTACAATGAGCAGTTCTTC. Its translation is CASRIAGTYNEQFF.

CDR3 bases: TGTGCCAGCAGCTTAGAGGGCGGCTACACCTTC. Translated: CASSLEGGYTF. The chain is built from TRBV7-9 and TRBJ1-2; D unclear. CDR1 is SEHNR and CDR2 is FQNEAQ in the germline V gene (reference sequence). V was trimmed by 1 base and J by 8 bases, leaving 5 bases between them. The CDR3 contains 11 residues.

The V gene is TRBV29-1, the J gene TRBJ2-5; TRBD1 is a possible D gene (5 bases). The CDR3 runs to 14 residues. V was cut by 4 bases and J by 7 bases, with 19 bases left in between. Germline V gene lookup returns CDR1 SQVTM and CDR2 ANQGSEA. The CDR3 loop is CSVGDVGVFATQYF. CDR3 DNA sequence: TGCAGCGTTGGAGATGTAGGGGTTTTTGCGACCCAGTACTTC.

The chain recombines TRBV19 with TRBJ1-2, with 10 bases fitting TRBD1. From germline, CDR1 is LNHDA and CDR2 SQIVND (reference sequence). Trimming removed 6 bases from V and 4 bases from J; junction bases left unmatched: 5. The CDR3 consists of 14 residues. CDR3 protein: CASRPGTGVYGYTF. In nucleotides, the CDR3 is TGTGCCAGTAGACCCGGGACAGGGGTCTATGGCTACACCTTC.

CDR3 sequence reads: CASSLFLVETQYF. CDR3 sequence (DNA): TGTGCCAGCAGCTTATTTCTCGTGGAGACCCAGTACTTC. J is TRBJ2-5 and V is TRBV7-9, with D unclear. The CDR3 is 13 residues long. Germline-derived CDR1 and CDR2 are SEHNR and FQNEAQ (reference sequence). V was pared by 2 bases and J by 5 bases, with 9 bases between.

This chain's CDR3 is CASSLQGATEAFF. CDR3 nucleotide sequence: TGTGCCAGCAGTCTACAGGGGGCGACTGAAGCTTTCTTT. V and J are TRBV2 and TRBJ1-1, with 9 bases aligning to TRBD1. The ends lost 5 bases at V and 5 bases at J; junction bases unmatched: 3. Germline CDR1 reads SNHLY; CDR2 reads FYNNEI. This CDR3 comprises 13 residues.

This clone came up once. The chain uses TRBV7-2 and TRBJ1-2, with D perhaps TRBD1 (6 bases). V dropped 5 bases and J dropped 8 bases, with 24 bases sitting between them. The CDR3 length is 16 residues. CDR1 and CDR2 from the germline V gene are SGHTA and FQGNSA. CDR3 in DNA: TGTGCCAGCAGCCTTAGCGCAACTACAGGGATCGGAGGCTACACCTTC. It codes for CASSLSATTGIGGYTF.

The chain recombines TRBV28 with TRBJ1-1, with D uncertain. Trimming stripped 5 bases from V and 0 bases from J, with 10 bases between. CDR3 size: 14 residues. Germline V gene data show CDR1 as MDHEN and CDR2 as SYDVKM. DNA of the CDR3: TGTGCCAGCAGTACCTCTCCTCTGAACACTGAAGCTTTCTTT. It specifies CASSTSPLNTEAFF.

This rearrangement joins TRBV2 to TRBJ2-1, with 7 bases that match TRBD2. Trimming took 7 bases from V and 4 from J; bases not matched to a gene: 4. CDR1 SNHLY and CDR2 FYNNEI come from the germline V gene. This CDR3 comprises 13 residues. CDR3 residues: CASMGREYNEQFF. CDR3 DNA: TGTGCCAGCATGGGGCGGGAGTACAATGAGCAGTTCTTC.

Points on this clone: The sample holds other DNA sequences that translate to the same CDR3. The chain couples TRBV27 to TRBJ2-3, with TRBD2 identical over 7 bases. CDR1 is MNHEY and CDR2 is SMNVEV in the germline V gene (reference sequence). This CDR3 contains 14 residues. Trimming took 5 bases from V and 2 from J; bases not matched to a gene: 4. CDR3 region: CASSPSGITDTQYF. In DNA form, the CDR3 reads TGTGCCAGCAGTCCTAGCGGAATCACAGATACGCAGTATTTT.

This clone was counted a single time. V usage is TRBV9 and J usage is TRBJ2-5, with TRBD2 matching 8 bases. Germline V lookup: CDR1 SGDLS, CDR2 YYNGEE. Germline trimming cut 0 bases from V and 5 bases from J; bases unmatched to any gene: 9. This CDR3 contains 16 residues. CDR3 sequence: CASSVVSAGGRETQYF. The CDR3 nucleotides are TGTGCCAGCAGCGTAGTTTCTGCGGGGGGCAGGGAGACCCAGTACTTC.